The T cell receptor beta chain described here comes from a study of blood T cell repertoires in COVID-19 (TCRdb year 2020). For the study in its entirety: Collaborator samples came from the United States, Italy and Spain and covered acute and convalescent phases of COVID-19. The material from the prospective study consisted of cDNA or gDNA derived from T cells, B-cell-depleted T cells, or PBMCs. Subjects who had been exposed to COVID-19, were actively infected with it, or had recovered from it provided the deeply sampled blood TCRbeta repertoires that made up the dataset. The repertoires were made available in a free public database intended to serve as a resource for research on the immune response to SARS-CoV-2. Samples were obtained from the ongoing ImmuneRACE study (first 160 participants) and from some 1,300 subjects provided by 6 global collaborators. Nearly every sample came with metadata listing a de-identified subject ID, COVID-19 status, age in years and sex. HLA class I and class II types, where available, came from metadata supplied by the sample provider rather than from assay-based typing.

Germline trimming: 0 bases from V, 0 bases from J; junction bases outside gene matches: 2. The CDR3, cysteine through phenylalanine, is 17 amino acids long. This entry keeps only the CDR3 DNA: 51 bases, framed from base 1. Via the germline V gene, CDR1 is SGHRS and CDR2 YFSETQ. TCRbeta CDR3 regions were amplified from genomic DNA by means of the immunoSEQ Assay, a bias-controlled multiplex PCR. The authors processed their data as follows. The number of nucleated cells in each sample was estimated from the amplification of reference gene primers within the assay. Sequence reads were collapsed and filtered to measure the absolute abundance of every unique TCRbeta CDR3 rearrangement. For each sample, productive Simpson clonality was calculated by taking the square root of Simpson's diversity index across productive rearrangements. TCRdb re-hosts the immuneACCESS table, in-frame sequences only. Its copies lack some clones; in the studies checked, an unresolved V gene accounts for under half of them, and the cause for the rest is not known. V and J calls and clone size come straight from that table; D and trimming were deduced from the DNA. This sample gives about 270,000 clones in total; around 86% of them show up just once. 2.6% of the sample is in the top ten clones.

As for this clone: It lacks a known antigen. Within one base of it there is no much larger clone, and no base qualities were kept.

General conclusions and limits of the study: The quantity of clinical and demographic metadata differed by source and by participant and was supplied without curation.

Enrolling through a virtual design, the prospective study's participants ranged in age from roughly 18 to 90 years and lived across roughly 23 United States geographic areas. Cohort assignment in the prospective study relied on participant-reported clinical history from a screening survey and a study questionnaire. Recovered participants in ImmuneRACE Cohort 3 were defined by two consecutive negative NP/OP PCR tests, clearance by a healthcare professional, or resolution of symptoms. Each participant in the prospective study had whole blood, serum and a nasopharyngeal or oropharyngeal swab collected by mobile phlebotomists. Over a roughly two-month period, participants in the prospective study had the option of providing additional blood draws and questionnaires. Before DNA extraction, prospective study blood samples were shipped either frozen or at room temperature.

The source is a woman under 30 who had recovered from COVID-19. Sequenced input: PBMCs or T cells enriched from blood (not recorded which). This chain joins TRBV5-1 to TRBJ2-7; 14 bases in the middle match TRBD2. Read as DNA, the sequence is TGCGCCAGCAGCTTGGGGACTAGCGGGGGGAGCTCCTACGAGCAGTACTTC. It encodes CASSLGTSGGSSYEQYF.